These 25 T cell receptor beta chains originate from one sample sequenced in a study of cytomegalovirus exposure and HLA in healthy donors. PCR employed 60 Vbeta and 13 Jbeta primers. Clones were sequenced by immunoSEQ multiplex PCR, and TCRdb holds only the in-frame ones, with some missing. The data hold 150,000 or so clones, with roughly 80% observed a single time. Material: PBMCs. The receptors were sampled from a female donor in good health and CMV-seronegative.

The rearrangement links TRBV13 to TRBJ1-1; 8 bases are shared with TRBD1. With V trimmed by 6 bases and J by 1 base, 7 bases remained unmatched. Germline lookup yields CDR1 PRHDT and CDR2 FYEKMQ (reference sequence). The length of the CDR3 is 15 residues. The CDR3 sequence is CASRTRQGKNTEAFF. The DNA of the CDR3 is TGTGCCAGCAGAACCCGACAGGGGAAGAACACTGAAGCTTTCTTT.

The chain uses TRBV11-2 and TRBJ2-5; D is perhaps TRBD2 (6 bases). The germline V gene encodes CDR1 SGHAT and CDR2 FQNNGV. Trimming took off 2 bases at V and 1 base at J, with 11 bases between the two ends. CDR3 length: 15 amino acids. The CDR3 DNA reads TGTGCCAGCAGCTTATCAGGACTACCCCAAGAGACCCAGTACTTC. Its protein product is CASSLSGLPQETQYF.

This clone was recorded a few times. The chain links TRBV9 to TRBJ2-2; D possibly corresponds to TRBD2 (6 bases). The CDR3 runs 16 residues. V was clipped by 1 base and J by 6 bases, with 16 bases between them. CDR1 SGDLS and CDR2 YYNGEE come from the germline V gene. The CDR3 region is CASSVRGGVRAGELFF. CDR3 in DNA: TGTGCCAGCAGCGTACGGGGCGGGGTCAGGGCCGGGGAGCTGTTTTTT.

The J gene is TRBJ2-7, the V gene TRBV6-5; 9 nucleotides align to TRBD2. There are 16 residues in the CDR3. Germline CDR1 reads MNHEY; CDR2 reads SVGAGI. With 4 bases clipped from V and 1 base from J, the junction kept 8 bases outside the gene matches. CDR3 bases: TGTGCCAGCAGTTTTGGGACTAGCCGAATTTCCTACGAGCAGTACTTC. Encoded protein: CASSFGTSRISYEQYF.

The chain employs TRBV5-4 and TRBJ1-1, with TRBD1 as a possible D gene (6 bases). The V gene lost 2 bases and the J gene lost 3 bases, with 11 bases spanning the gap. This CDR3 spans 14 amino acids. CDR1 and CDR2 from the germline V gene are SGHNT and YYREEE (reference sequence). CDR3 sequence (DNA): TGTGCCAGCAGCTTAAAGGGGGGGGACACTGAAGCTTTCTTT. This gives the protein CASSLKGGDTEAFF.

Here the CDR3 reads CSVLLRAGVQETQYF. The CDR3 nucleotides read TGCAGCGTCCTTCTGCGGGCAGGGGTTCAAGAGACCCAGTACTTC. The chain combines TRBV29-1 with TRBJ2-5, with a weak D call TRBD1 (6 bases). The CDR3 extends over 15 amino acids. The germline V and J ends were trimmed by 6 bases and 2 bases, with 19 bases remaining between them. The germline CDR1 and CDR2 sequences are SQVTM and ANQGSEA.

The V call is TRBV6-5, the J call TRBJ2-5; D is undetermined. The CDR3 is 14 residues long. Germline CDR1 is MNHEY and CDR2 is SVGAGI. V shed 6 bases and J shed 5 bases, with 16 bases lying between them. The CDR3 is CASSLTGSRETQYF. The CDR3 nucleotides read TGTGCCAGCAGCCTCACCGGTTCACGGGAGACCCAGTACTTC.

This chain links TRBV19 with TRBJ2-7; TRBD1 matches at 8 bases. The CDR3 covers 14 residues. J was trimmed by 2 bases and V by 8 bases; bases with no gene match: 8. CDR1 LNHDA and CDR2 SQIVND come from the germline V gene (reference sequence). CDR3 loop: CASGNQGAAYEQYF. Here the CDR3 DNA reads TGTGCCAGTGGGAATCAGGGGGCAGCCTACGAGCAGTACTTC.

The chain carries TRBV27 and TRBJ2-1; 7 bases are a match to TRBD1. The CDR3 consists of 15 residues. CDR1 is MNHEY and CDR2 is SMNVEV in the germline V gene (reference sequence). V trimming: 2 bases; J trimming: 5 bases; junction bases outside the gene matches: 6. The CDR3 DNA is TGTGCCAGCAGTTTAGAGACAGGGTCCCACAATGAGCAGTTCTTC. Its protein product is CASSLETGSHNEQFF.

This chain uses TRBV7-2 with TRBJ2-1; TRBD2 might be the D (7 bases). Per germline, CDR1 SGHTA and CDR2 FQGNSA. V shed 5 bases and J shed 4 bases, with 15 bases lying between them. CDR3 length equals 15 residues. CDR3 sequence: CASSRPRGPYNEQFF. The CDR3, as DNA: TGTGCCAGCAGCCGGCCGCGGGGGCCGTACAATGAGCAGTTCTTC.

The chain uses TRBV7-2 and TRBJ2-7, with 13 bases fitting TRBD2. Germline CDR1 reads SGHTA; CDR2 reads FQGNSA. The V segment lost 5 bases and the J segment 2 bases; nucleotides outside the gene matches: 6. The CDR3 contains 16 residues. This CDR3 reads CASSPRLAGGPYEQYF. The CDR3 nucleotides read TGTGCCAGCAGCCCCCGACTAGCGGGGGGTCCCTACGAGCAGTACTTC.

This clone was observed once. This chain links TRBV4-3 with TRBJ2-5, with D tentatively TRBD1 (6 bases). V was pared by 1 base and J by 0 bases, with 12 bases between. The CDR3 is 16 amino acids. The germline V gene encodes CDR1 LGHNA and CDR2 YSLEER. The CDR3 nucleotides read TGCGCCAGCAGCCAAGTGGAGGCAGGGGACCAAGAGACCCAGTACTTC. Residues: CASSQVEAGDQETQYF.

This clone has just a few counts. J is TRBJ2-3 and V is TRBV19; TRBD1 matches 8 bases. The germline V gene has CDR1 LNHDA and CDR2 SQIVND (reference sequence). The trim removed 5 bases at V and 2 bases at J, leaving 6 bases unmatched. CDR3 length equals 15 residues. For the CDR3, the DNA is TGTGCCAGTAGTCCCGACAGGGGCATCACAGATACGCAGTATTTT. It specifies CASSPDRGITDTQYF. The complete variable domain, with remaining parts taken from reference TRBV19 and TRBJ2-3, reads DGGITQSPKYLFRKEGQNVTLSCEQNLNHDAMYWYRQDPGQGLRLIYYSQIVNDFQKGDIAEGYSVSREKKESFPLTVTSAQKNPTAFYLCASSPDRGITDTQYFGPGTRLTVL.

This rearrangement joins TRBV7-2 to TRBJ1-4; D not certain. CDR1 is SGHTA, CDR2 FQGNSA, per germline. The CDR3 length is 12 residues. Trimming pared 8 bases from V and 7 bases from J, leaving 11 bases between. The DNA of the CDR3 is TGTGCCAGCGGAGCAGTCCCTGAAAAACTGTTTTTT. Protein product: CASGAVPEKLFF.

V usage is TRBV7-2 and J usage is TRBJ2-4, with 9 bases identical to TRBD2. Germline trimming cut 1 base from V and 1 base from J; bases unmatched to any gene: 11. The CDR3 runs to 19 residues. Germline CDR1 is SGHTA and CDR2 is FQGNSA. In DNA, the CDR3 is TGTGCCAGCAGCTTAGGTCGGCGGGAGGGAGGGACGGCCAAAAACATTCAGTACTTC. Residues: CASSLGRREGGTAKNIQYF.

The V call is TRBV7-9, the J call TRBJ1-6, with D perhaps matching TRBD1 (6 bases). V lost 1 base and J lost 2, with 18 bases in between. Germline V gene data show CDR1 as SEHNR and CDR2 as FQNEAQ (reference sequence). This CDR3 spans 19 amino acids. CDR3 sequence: CASSLGSRGRVTYNSPLHF. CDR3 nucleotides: TGTGCCAGCAGCTTAGGTAGCAGGGGACGAGTCACCTATAATTCACCCCTCCACTTT.

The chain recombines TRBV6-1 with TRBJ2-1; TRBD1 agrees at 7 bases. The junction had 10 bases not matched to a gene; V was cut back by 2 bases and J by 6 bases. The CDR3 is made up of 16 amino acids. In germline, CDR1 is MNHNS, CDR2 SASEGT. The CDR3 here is CASSETMGAGGNEQFF. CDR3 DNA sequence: TGTGCCAGCAGTGAAACAATGGGGGCAGGGGGCAATGAGCAGTTCTTC.

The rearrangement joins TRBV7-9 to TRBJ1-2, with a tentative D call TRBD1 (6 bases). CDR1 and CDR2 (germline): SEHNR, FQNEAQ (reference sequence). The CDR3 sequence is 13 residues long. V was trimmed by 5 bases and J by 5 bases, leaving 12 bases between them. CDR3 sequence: CASSAGTLYGYTF. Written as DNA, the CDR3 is TGTGCCAGCAGCGCCGGGACACTTTATGGCTACACCTTC.

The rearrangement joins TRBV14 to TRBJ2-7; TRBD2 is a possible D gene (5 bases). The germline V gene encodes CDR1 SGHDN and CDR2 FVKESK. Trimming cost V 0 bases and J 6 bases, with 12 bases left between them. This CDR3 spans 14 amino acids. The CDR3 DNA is TGTGCCAGCAGCCAAGAGAACCTAGCTGTCGAGCAGTACTTC. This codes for CASSQENLAVEQYF.

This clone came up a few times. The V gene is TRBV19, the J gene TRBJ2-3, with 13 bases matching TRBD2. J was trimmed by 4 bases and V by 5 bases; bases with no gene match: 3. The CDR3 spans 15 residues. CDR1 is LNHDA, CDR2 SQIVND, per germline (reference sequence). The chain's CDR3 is CASSRTSGSPDTQYF. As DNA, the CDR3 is TGTGCCAGTAGTCGGACTAGCGGGAGCCCAGATACGCAGTATTTT. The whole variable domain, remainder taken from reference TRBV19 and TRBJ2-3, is DGGITQSPKYLFRKEGQNVTLSCEQNLNHDAMYWYRQDPGQGLRLIYYSQIVNDFQKGDIAEGYSVSREKKESFPLTVTSAQKNPTAFYLCASSRTSGSPDTQYFGPGTRLTVL.

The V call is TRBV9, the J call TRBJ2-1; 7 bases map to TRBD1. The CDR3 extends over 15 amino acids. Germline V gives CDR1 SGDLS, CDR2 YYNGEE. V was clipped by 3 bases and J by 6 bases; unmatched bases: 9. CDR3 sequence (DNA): TGTGCCAGCAGCGCCCCGACAGGGAAAGCCAATGAGCAGTTCTTC. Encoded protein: CASSAPTGKANEQFF.

As DNA, the CDR3 is TGCGCCAGCAGCCCGATCAATCAGGGAGGCGGCTACACCTTC. Translating gives CASSPINQGGGYTF. This sequence joins TRBV5-1 and TRBJ1-2, with D possibly being TRBD1 (5 bases). Germline V gene data show CDR1 as SGHRS and CDR2 as YFSETQ. Trimming removed 4 bases from V and 8 bases from J, with 18 bases in between. The CDR3 has 14 amino acids.

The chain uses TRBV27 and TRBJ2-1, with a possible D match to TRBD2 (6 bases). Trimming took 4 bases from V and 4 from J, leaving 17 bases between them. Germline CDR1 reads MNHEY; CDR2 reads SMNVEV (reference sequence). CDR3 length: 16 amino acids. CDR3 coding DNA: TGTGCCAGCAGTTCCCCTAGCGTTCGAGGGTACAATGAGCAGTTCTTC. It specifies CASSSPSVRGYNEQFF.

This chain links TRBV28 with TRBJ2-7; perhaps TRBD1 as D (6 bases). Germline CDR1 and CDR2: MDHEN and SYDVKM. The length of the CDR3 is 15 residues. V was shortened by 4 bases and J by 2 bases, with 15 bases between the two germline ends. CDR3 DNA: TGTGCCAGCAGTTATGTTGCCGGGACACCCTACGAGCAGTACTTC. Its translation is CASSYVAGTPYEQYF. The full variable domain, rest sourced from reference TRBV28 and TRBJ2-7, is DVKVTQSSRYLVKRTGEKVFLECVQDMDHENMFWYRQDPGLGLRLIYFSYDVKMKEKGDIPEGYSVSREKKERFSLILESASTNQTSMYLCASSYVAGTPYEQYFGPGTRLTVT.

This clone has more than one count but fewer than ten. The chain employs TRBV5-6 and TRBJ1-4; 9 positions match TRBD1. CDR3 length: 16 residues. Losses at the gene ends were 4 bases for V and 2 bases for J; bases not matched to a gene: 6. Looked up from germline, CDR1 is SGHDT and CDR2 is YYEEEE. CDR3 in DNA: TGTGCCAGCAGCGCGGGACAGGGCTCGACTAATGAAAAACTGTTTTTT. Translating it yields CASSAGQGSTNEKLFF.